The next 7 T cell receptor beta chains were all read from a single sample in a study of blood T cells in healthy people across ages. A second PCR of about 7 to 11 cycles used a sample-barcoded 5' primer and a J-beta primer mix. MiXCR, run by TCRdb on the 5' RACE reads, gives a single entry per CDR3 protein. The table has some 900,000 distinct CDR3 sequences, more than 25% seen once. The sample consisted of blood. Source of these receptors: a woman older than 75 in good health.

This chain uses TRBV6-5 with TRBJ2-1; 8 positions match TRBD2. Germline V CDR1 and CDR2: MNHEY, SVGAGI. The junction had 11 bases not matched to a gene; V was cut back by 5 bases and J by 5 bases. CDR3 length: 16 residues. CDR3 amino acids: CASSPHRTSTNNEQFF. The CDR3 DNA reads TGTGCCAGCAGTCCACACCGGACTAGCACGAACAATGAGCAGTTCTTC.

This clonotype has more than one count but fewer than ten. This may come from a read error, since a much larger clone is one base off. This chain uses TRBV7-9 with TRBJ2-1; D ambiguous. The V end was cut by 0 bases, the J end by 9 bases, with 9 bases between. The CDR3 contains 13 residues. Germline CDR1 is SEHNR and CDR2 is FQNEAQ (reference sequence). The CDR3 sequence: CASSLASCGEQFF. CDR3 DNA sequence: TGTGCCAGCAGCTTAGCGTCGTGCGGTGAGCAGTTCTTC. Supplemented by reference TRBV7-9 and TRBJ2-1, the full variable domain reads DTGVSQNPRHKITKRGQNVTFRCDPISEHNRLYWYRQTLGQGPEFLTYFQNEAQLEKSRLLSDRFSAERPKGSFSTLEIQRTEQGDSAMYLCASSLASCGEQFFGPGTRLTVL.

As DNA, the CDR3 is TGTGCCAGCAGTTACCGGGTCTCCTCTGGGGCCAACGTCCTGACTTTC. It translates to CASSYRVSSGANVLTF. The chain joins TRBV6-5 to TRBJ2-6; no definite D call. CDR3 length: 16 amino acids. Trimming removed 2 bases from V and 0 bases from J, with 8 bases in between. Germline V gives CDR1 MNHEY, CDR2 SVGAGI.

DNA for the CDR3: TGCGCCAGCAGCTTGGCCTCGGGGTGGACCGGGGAGCTGTTTTTT. The encoded protein is CASSLASGWTGELFF. The chain joins TRBV5-1 to TRBJ2-2; possible D gene TRBD2, 5 bases. The CDR3 totals 15 residues. Trimming left V 0 bases short and J 5 bases short, with 11 bases between. From germline, CDR1 is SGHRS and CDR2 YFSETQ.

This chain connects TRBV7-2 to TRBJ2-3; D is unclear. V lost 5 bases and J lost 6, with 12 bases in between. Looked up from germline, CDR1 is SGHTA and CDR2 is FQGNSA. The CDR3 runs 13 residues. Here the CDR3 reads CASSPFPWDTQYF. The CDR3 DNA reads TGTGCCAGCAGCCCCTTCCCCTGGGATACGCAGTATTTT.

This chain joins TRBV11-2 and TRBJ2-5; D might be TRBD1 or TRBD2, each matching 5 bases. The CDR3 covers 14 residues. Germline-derived CDR1 and CDR2 are SGHAT and FQNNGV. With 11 bases removed from V and 0 bases from J, the gap between germline ends came to 16 bases. In DNA, the CDR3 is TGTGCCTCCCCGGGACGGTCGTACCAAGAGACCCAGTACTTC. This encodes CASPGRSYQETQYF. Drawing the rest from reference TRBV11-2 and TRBJ2-5, the complete variable domain is EAGVAQSPRYKIIEKRQSVAFWCNPISGHATLYWYQQILGQGPKLLIQFQNNGVVDDSQLPKDRFSAERLKGVDSTLKIQPAKLEDSAVYLCASPGRSYQETQYFGPGTRLLVL.

There are many counts of this clonotype. The chain links TRBV5-5 to TRBJ2-7; TRBD1 or TRBD2 may be the D gene (5 bases each). Trimming pared 1 base from V and 6 bases from J, leaving 14 bases between. Germline-derived CDR1 and CDR2 are SGHKS and YYEKEE (reference sequence). The CDR3 covers 14 residues. CDR3 loop: CASSLISAGTEQYF. The CDR3 bases are TGTGCCAGCAGCTTGATATCGGCAGGGACCGAGCAGTACTTC.